The clone carrying this TCR beta chain was seen only a few times. Antigen: not known. Its ends do not fully match the called genes, so a read error is possible. This CDR3 spans 13 amino acids. The germline V gene encodes CDR1 SGHRS and CDR2 YFSETQ. These data belong to a study of post-analysis software for immune sequencing data. Study outcomes and limitations: Roughly five TRBV segments appeared more often in patients than in controls, and TRBV5-6, TRBV5-1 and TRBV20-1 were among these. Analysis by F measure revealed that same-batch samples clustered strongly together.

Incorporated into the TCR beta cDNA libraries were unique molecular identifiers, which served to reduce PCR and sequencing biases. MiXCR, run by TCRdb on the PCR reads, gives a single entry per CDR3 protein. The sample records 650,000 to 850,000 distinct CDR3 sequences, around 50% being singletons. Sequencing used blood. The genes are TRBV5-1 and TRBJ2-7; 7 bases fit TRBD1. This clonotype originated in a girl aged 5 to 17 with multiple sclerosis. CDR3 protein: CASSATGSYEQYF. The DNA for the CDR3 is TGTGCCAGCTCCGCGACAGGGTCCTACGAGCAGTACTTC. Complete variable domain (other parts from reference TRBV5-1 and TRBJ2-7): KAGVTQTPRYLIKTRGQQVTLSCSPISGHRSVSWYQQTPGQGLQFLFEYFSETQRNKGNFPGRFSGRQFSNSRSEMNVSTLELGDSALYLCASSATGSYEQYFGPGTRLTVT.